The 11 T cell receptor beta chains below were found in one sample sequenced in a study of T-cell reconstitution after alpha-beta-depleted transplantation in children. Preparation of the TCRbeta library involved a method that used unique molecular identifiers. TCRdb called the PCR reads again in MiXCR, with one record for every CDR3 protein. This table holds approximately 240,000 distinct CDR3 sequences, approximately 10% found once. This sample comprised PBMCs, obtained before TCRalphabeta/CD19-depleted stem cell transplant. These receptors all come from a child less than two years old with acute myeloid leukemia, due to receive a stem cell transplant.

There are many counts of this clonotype. The DNA for the CDR3 is TGTGCCAGCAGTTTACACGGGAGGGAGCAGTTCTTC. This translates into CASSLHGREQFF. The chain carries TRBV28 and TRBJ2-1; 7 bases agree with TRBD2. V dropped 2 bases and J dropped 10; count of bases not matched to a gene: 2. The CDR3 has 12 residues. Germline CDR1 and CDR2: MDHEN and SYDVKM.

This clonotype occurred many times. J is TRBJ2-3 and V is TRBV20-1, with 8 bases matching TRBD2. Germline CDR1 DFQATT, CDR2 SNEGSKA (reference sequence). The CDR3 consists of 14 residues. V trimming: 6 bases; J trimming: 6 bases; junction bases outside the gene matches: 11. This CDR3 is CSAISPGTSDTQYF. The CDR3 DNA is TGCAGTGCCATAAGTCCCGGGACTAGTGATACGCAGTATTTT.

Concerning this clonotype itself: This may come from a read error, since a much larger clone is one base off. The V and J genes are TRBV29-1 and TRBJ1-2; maybe TRBD1 (6 bases). The CDR3 length is 12 residues. Germline V lookup: CDR1 SQVTM, CDR2 ANQGSEA. V was clipped by 4 bases and J by 7 bases, with 13 bases between them. The DNA for the CDR3 is TGCAGCGTTGGAGGGACAACAGTTGGCTACACCTTC. It codes for CSVGGTTVGYTF.

This clonotype was seen repeatedly, ten times or more. The chain is built from TRBV28 and TRBJ2-6; D remains unclear. The CDR3 extends over 13 amino acids. V gave up 7 bases and J gave up 3 bases, with 7 bases separating them. Germline V gives CDR1 MDHEN, CDR2 SYDVKM. The DNA for the CDR3 is TGTGCCAGCACCCCGGATGGGGCCAACGTCCTGACTTTC. This gives the protein CASTPDGANVLTF.

V is TRBV5-1 and J is TRBJ2-3; possibly TRBD1 or TRBD2 for D (5 bases each). Germline CDR1 reads SGHRS; CDR2 reads YFSETQ. V lost 4 bases, J lost 0 bases, and 12 bases lay in between. This CDR3 contains 15 residues. The CDR3 DNA is TGCGCCAGCAGCCTACGGGACCCTAGCACAGATACGCAGTATTTT. Its translation: CASSLRDPSTDTQYF.

This clonotype was detected ten times or more. V usage is TRBV5-1 and J usage is TRBJ1-1; D is uncertain. CDR3 length: 14 residues. Trimming pared 1 base from V and 0 bases from J, leaving 7 bases between. CDR1 and CDR2 from the germline V gene are SGHRS and YFSETQ. CDR3 loop: CASSLMTVNTEAFF. CDR3 nucleotides: TGCGCCAGCAGCTTGATGACGGTGAACACTGAAGCTTTCTTT.

This clonotype has a handful of counts. J is TRBJ2-5 and V is TRBV20-1; tentatively, D is TRBD1 (6 bases). The CDR3 has 13 residues. Trimming removed 6 bases from V and 4 bases from J, with 15 bases in between. Per germline, CDR1 DFQATT and CDR2 SNEGSKA (reference sequence). The CDR3 coding sequence is TGCAGTGCAGAGCAGGGGCCAGGAGAGACCCAGTACTTC. Its protein product is CSAEQGPGETQYF.

This clonotype was seen many times. The rearrangement uses TRBV29-1 and TRBJ2-1, with D perhaps matching TRBD1 (6 bases). Germline V gives CDR1 SQVTM, CDR2 ANQGSEA. The CDR3 is 10 residues long. The V end was cut by 4 bases, the J end by 9 bases, with 7 bases between. This CDR3 reads CSVGQAEQFF. CDR3 bases: TGCAGCGTTGGACAGGCTGAGCAGTTCTTC.

This clonotype was seen more than once but under ten times. The chain is built from TRBV2 and TRBJ1-5; no firm D call. Trimming left V 6 bases short and J 3 bases short, with 12 bases between. Germline CDR1 is SNHLY and CDR2 is FYNNEI. The CDR3 is made up of 14 amino acids. The DNA of the CDR3 is TGTGCCAGCAGGGCGACTGCAAACAATCAGCCCCAGCATTTT. Translation: CASRATANNQPQHF.

This clonotype has a count of ten or more. V usage is TRBV5-1 and J usage is TRBJ2-5; 7 nucleotides match TRBD2. The length of the CDR3 is 15 residues. The germline V gene has CDR1 SGHRS and CDR2 YFSETQ. J lost 2 bases, V lost 4 bases, and 8 bases had no gene match. Written as DNA, the CDR3 is TGCGCCAGCAGCACTATTCTAGCGGCTCAAGAGACCCAGTACTTC. Its translation is CASSTILAAQETQYF.

This clonotype appeared many times. V and J are TRBV19 and TRBJ1-2; tentative D call: TRBD1 (5 bases). Germline V CDR1 and CDR2: LNHDA, SQIVND (reference sequence). Trimming shortened V by 7 bases and J by 0 bases, and 24 bases separated the two germline ends. The length of the CDR3 is 18 residues. CDR3 bases: TGTGCCAGTAATTGGAGTGGGGGAGGTAAAGCGTCTAACTATGGCTACACCTTC. It encodes CASNWSGGGKASNYGYTF.